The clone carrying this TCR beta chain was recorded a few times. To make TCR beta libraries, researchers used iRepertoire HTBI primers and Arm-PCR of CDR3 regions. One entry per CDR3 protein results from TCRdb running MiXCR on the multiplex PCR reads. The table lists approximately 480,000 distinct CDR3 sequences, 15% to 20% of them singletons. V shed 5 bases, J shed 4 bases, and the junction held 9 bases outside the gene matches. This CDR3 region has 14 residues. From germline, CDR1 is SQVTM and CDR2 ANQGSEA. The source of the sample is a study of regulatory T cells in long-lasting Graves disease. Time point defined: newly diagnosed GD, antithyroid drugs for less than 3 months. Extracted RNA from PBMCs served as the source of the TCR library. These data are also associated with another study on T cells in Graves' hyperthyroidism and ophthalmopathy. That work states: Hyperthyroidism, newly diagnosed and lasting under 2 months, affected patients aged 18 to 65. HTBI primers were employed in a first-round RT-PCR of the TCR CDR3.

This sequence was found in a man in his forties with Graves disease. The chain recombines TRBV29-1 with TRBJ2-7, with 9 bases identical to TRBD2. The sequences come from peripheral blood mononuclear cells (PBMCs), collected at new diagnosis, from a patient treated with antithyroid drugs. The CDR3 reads CSVKELAGRYEQYF. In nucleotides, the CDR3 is TGCAGCGTTAAGGAACTAGCGGGCCGTTACGAGCAGTACTTC.